The clone carrying this T cell receptor beta chain was recorded once. Its antigen is not known. This record belongs to a study of T cell responses to AZD1222 COVID-19 vaccine. CDR3 length: 13 amino acids. V shed 6 bases and J shed 4 bases, with 12 bases lying between them. Overall study findings and caveats: Mapped onto spike, vaccine-associated CD4 TCRs spanned it and were dominant at 160-218 and 743-854. Two doses of AZD1222 preceded a rise in Spike-specific TCR breadth and depth. A mostly white British donor set with more females was recruited, and clonal diversity was possibly underestimated. The reported proportion of spike-specific TCRs targeting unmutated variant regions was nearly half.

The assay was immunoSEQ multiplex PCR, and TCRdb's table has in-frame clones only and misses some. The table has approximately 110,000 clones, more than 80% seen once. The TCR sequence derives from an adult who received the AZD1222 COVID-19 vaccine. This rearrangement joins TRBV12-3 or TRBV12-4 to TRBJ1-2; the D is unclear. Sequenced here: peripheral blood, sampled 28 days after the second AZD1222 dose. CDR3 nucleotides: TGTGCCAGCAGCACTCTCGGCGGCTATGGCTACACCTTC. As protein: CASSTLGGYGYTF.